Sequencing of this T cell receptor (beta chain) was carried out in a study of Ad26.COV2.S vaccination and SARS-CoV-2 variants. In the study overall: Donor was one of the participants in the Ad26.COV2.S arm of the COV1001 trial.

Treatment defined: some 20 received Ad26.COV2.S at low or high dose, single or two shots; 5 received placebo; per-sample allocation not given. Sampling was done on day 63 after the first vaccine or placebo injection. Boston provided a donor who was an adult aged 18-55 years. For this clone: Its antigen is not known.

The germline gives CDR1 SNHLY, CDR2 FYNNEI. Germline trimming cut 6 bases from V and 6 bases from J; bases unmatched to any gene: 5. This CDR3 contains 14 residues. Measured with immunoSEQ multiplex PCR; TCRdb has only the in-frame clones, and not every one. The data show fewer than 900,000 clones, approximately 88% seen once. Findings and limits, study-wide: Possibly, TCR breadth and depth analyses underestimated total T cell responses. With respect to non-spike TCR breadth, vaccine and placebo recipients were similar.

The sample consisted of peripheral blood, taken in a trial of Ad26.COV2.S vaccine versus placebo. J is TRBJ1-2 and V is TRBV2, with 12 bases identical to TRBD1. This receptor was taken from a person aged 18 to 65 who received the Ad26.COV2.S COVID-19 vaccine or a placebo. CDR3 bases: TGTGCCAGCAGGAACCGGGACAGGGGGCATGGCTACACCTTC. It translates to CASRNRDRGHGYTF.